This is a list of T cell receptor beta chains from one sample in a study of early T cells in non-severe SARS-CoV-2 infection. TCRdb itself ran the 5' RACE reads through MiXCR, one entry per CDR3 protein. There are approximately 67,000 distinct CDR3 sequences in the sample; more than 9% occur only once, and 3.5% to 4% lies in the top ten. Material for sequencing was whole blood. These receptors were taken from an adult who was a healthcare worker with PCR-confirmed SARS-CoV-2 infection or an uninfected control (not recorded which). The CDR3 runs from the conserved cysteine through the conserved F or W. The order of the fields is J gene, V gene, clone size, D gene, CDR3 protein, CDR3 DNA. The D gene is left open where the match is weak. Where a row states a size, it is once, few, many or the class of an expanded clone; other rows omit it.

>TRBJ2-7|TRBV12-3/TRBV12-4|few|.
CASTSSLSSYEQYF
TGTGCCAGCACCTCCTCGTTAAGCTCCTACGAGCAGTACTTC
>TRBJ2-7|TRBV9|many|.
CASSVGTADYEQYF
TGTGCCAGCAGCGTAGGGACTGCAGACTACGAGCAGTACTTC
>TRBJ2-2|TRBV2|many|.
CASTHETGGYTGELFF
TGTGCCAGCACCCATGAGACCGGGGGATACACCGGGGAGCTGTTTTTT
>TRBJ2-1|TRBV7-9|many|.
CASSFGRIGVGQFF
TGTGCCAGCAGCTTCGGCCGCATAGGGGTGGGGCAGTTCTTC
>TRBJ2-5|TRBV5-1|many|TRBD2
CASSLGQRGQETQYF
TGCGCCAGCAGCTTGGGGCAGCGGGGACAAGAGACCCAGTACTTC
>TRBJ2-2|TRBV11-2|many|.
CASSLPNSAGELFF
TGTGCCAGCAGCTTACCGAACTCAGCCGGGGAGCTGTTTTTT
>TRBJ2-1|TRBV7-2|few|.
CASSLAAYNEQFF
TGTGCCAGCAGCTTGGCGGCCTACAATGAGCAGTTCTTC
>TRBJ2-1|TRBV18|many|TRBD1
CASSGQTGGSNFF
TGTGCCAGCTCGGGACAGACAGGGGGGTCCAATTTCTTC
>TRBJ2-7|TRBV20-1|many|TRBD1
CSAHNPGTGSYEQYF
TGCAGTGCTCACAACCCCGGGACAGGGTCTTACGAGCAGTACTTC
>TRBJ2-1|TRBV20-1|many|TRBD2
CSAVGLAAAGDEQFF
TGCAGCGCCGTAGGGCTAGCGGCGGCGGGGGATGAGCAGTTCTTC
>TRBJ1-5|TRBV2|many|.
CASSERRGEPQHF
TGTGCCAGCAGTGAAAGGAGGGGAGAGCCCCAGCATTTT
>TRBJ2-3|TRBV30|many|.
CAWSHIPTDTQYF
TGTGCCTGGAGTCATATCCCCACAGATACGCAGTATTTT
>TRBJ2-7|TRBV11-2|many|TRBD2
CASSKTGSGRPYEQYF
TGTGCCAGCAGCAAGACAGGTAGCGGGAGACCTTACGAGCAGTACTTC
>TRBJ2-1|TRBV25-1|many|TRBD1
CASSGRDRAYNEQFF
TGTGCCAGCAGTGGCCGGGACAGGGCCTACAATGAGCAGTTCTTC
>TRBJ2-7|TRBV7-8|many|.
CASSSKSYEQYF
TGTGCCAGCAGCTCGAAAAGCTACGAGCAGTACTTC
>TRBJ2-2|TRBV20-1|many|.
CSARPRTAPNTGELFF
TGCAGTGCTAGACCCCGAACGGCCCCAAACACCGGGGAGCTGTTTTTT
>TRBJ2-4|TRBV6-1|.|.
CASSQGGLGGKNIQYF
TGTGCCAGCAGTCAAGGGGGTCTTGGAGGCAAAAACATTCAGTACTTC
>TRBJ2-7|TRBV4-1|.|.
CASSPNLAQAPHEQYF
TGCGCCAGCAGCCCTAACCTAGCGCAAGCCCCCCACGAGCAGTACTTC
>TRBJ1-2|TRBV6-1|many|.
CASSVRDTASYGYTF
TGTGCCAGCAGTGTGCGGGACACGGCGAGCTATGGCTACACCTTC
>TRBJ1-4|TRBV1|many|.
CTSSQEGQVNEKLFF
TGCACCAGCAGCCAAGAGGGGCAGGTCAATGAAAAACTGTTTTTT
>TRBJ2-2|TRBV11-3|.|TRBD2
CASSAWASGANTGELFF
TGTGCCAGCAGCGCATGGGCTAGCGGTGCGAACACCGGGGAGCTGTTTTTT
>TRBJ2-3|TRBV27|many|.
CASSLFGGDTQYF
TGTGCCAGCAGTTTATTCGGAGGGGATACGCAGTATTTT
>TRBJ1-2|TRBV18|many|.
CASSRDGANYGYTF
TGTGCCAGCTCACGGGACGGCGCTAACTATGGCTACACCTTC
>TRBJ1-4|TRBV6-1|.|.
CASSRQGWLNEKLFF
TGTGCCAGCAGTCGTCAGGGTTGGCTTAATGAAAAACTGTTTTTT
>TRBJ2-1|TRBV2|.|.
CASSIAVFSYNEQFF
TGTGCCAGCAGTATAGCGGTTTTCTCCTACAATGAGCAGTTCTTC
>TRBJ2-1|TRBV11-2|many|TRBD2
CASSKTGTSGEQFF
TGTGCCAGCAGCAAAACCGGGACTAGTGGTGAGCAGTTCTTC
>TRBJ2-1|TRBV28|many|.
CASTKPATYNEQFF
TGTGCCAGCACCAAACCAGCCACCTACAATGAGCAGTTCTTC
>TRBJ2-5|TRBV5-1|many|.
CASNRGLETQYF
TGCGCCAGCAATCGGGGGTTGGAGACCCAGTACTTC
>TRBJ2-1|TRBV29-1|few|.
CSVEGARDSSYNEQFF
TGCAGCGTTGAGGGGGCGCGGGATTCCTCCTACAATGAGCAGTTCTTC
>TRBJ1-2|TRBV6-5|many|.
CASSYAGYGYTF
TGTGCCAGCAGTTACGCCGGATATGGCTACACCTTC
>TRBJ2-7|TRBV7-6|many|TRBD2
CASSIGTSGGYEQYF
TGTGCCAGCAGCATCGGGACTAGCGGGGGCTACGAGCAGTACTTC
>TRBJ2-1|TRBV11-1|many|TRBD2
CASLGETSGYNEQFF
TGTGCCAGCCTTGGGGAGACTAGCGGCTACAATGAGCAGTTCTTC
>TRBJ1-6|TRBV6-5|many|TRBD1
CATRGPNSPLHF
TGTGCCACCAGGGGGCCCAATTCACCCCTCCACTTT
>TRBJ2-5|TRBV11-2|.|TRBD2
CASSLLAGGPEETQYF
TGTGCCAGCAGCTTGTTAGCGGGAGGGCCGGAAGAGACCCAGTACTTC
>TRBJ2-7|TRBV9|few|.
CASSPRGDASYEQYF
TGTGCCAGCAGCCCGAGGGGGGATGCATCCTACGAGCAGTACTTC
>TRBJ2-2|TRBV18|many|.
CASSPTATNTGELFF
TGTGCCAGCTCACCGACAGCCACGAACACCGGGGAGCTGTTTTTT
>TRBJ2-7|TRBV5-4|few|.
CASSLGLKSYEQYF
TGTGCCAGCAGCCTGGGGCTAAAGAGTTACGAGCAGTACTTC
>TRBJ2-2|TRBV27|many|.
CASSFVGGELFF
TGTGCCAGCAGTTTCGTAGGCGGGGAGCTGTTTTTT
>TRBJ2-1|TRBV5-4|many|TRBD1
CASSFDRGLLSSYNEQFF
TGTGCCAGCAGCTTTGACAGGGGGCTCCTTAGCTCCTACAATGAGCAGTTCTTC
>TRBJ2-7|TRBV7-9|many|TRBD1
CASSIQRLGQGNPYEQYF
TGTGCCAGCAGCATACAACGCTTGGGACAGGGGAATCCCTACGAGCAGTACTTC
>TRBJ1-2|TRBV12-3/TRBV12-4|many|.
CASSRLDDYGYTF
TGTGCCAGCAGCCGTTTAGATGACTATGGCTACACCTTC
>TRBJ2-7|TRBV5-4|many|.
CASSGPTSREQYF
TGTGCCAGCAGCGGGCCGACTAGTCGGGAGCAGTACTTC
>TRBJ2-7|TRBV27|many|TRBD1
CASSWGQGGPYEQYF
TGTGCCAGCAGTTGGGGACAGGGAGGCCCCTACGAGCAGTACTTC
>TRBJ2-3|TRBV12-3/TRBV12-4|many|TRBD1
CASSFGTGTGTDTQYF
TGTGCCAGCAGTTTCGGCACAGGGACAGGCACAGATACGCAGTATTTT
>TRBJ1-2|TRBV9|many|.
CASSPQGRGISGYTF
TGTGCCAGCAGCCCGCAAGGCCGGGGAATCAGCGGCTACACCTTC
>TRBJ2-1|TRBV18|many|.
CASSPGWAAENEQFF
TGTGCCAGCTCACCAGGGTGGGCAGCCGAAAATGAGCAGTTCTTC
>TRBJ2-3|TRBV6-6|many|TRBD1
CASFARDRAGDTQYF
TGTGCCAGTTTCGCCCGGGACAGGGCGGGAGATACGCAGTATTTT
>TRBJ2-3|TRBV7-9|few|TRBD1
CASSLDRGPQYF
TGTGCCAGCAGCTTAGACAGGGGTCCGCAGTATTTT
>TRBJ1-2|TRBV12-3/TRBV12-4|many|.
CASSFRGGYTF
TGTGCCAGCAGTTTCCGGGGCGGCTACACCTTC
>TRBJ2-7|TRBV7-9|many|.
CASSDRATSSYEQYF
TGTGCCAGCAGCGACCGCGCGACTAGCTCCTACGAGCAGTACTTC
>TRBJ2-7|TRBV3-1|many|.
CASSHRRSSYEQYF
TGTGCCAGCAGCCACCGACGGTCTTCCTACGAGCAGTACTTC
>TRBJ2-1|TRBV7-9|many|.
CASSRNPGGPSYNEQFF
TGTGCCAGCAGCCGGAACCCGGGTGGGCCCTCCTACAATGAGCAGTTCTTC
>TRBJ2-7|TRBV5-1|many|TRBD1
CASSLGPGQNYEQYF
TGCGCCAGCAGCTTGGGACCGGGACAGAACTACGAGCAGTACTTC